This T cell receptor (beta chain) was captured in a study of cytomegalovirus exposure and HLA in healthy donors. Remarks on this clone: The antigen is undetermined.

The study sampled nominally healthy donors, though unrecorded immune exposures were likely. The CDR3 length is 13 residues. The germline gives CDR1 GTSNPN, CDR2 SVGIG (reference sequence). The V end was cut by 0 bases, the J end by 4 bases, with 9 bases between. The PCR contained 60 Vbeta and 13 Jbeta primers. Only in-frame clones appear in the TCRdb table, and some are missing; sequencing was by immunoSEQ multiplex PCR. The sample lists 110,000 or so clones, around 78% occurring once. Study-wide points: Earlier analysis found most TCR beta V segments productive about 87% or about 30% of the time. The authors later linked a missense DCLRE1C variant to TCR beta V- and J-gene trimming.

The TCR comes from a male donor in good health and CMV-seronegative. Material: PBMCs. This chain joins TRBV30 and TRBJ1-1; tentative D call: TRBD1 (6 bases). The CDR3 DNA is TGTGCCTGGAGTGTTAACAGGGTCACTGAAGCTTTCTTT. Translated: CAWSVNRVTEAFF.